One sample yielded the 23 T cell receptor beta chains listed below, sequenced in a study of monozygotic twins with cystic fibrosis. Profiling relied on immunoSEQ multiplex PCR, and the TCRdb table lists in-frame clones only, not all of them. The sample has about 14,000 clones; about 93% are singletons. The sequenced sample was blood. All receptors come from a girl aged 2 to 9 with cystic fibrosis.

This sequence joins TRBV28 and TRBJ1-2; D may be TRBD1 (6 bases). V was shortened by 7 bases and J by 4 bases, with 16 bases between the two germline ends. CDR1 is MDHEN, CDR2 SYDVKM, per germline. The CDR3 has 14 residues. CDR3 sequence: CASTFSGASYGYTF. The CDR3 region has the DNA TGTGCCAGCACCTTCTCAGGGGCCTCCTATGGCTACACCTTC.

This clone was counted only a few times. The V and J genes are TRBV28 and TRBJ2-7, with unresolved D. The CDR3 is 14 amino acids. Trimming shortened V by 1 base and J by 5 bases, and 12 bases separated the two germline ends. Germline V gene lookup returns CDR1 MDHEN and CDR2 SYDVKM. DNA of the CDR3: TGTGCCAGCAGTTTATTGGCAGGCACCAACGAGCAGTACTTC. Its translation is CASSLLAGTNEQYF.

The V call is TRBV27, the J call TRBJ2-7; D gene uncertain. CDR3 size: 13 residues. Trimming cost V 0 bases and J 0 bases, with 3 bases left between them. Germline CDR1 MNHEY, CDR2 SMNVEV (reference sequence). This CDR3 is CASSLSISYEQYF. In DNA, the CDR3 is TGTGCCAGCAGTTTATCCATCTCCTACGAGCAGTACTTC.

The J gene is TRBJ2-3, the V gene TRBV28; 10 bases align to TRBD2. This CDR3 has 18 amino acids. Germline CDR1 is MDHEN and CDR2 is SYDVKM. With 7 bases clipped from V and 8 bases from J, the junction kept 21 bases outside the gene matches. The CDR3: CASTRLAGPNSIIGTQYF. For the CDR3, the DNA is TGTGCCAGCACCCGACTAGCGGGCCCCAATTCAATCATCGGTACGCAGTATTTT.

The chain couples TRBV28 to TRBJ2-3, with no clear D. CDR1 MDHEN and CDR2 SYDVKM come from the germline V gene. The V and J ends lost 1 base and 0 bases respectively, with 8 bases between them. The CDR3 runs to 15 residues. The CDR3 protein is CASSLFLASTDTQYF. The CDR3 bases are TGTGCCAGCAGTTTATTTCTGGCTAGCACAGATACGCAGTATTTT.

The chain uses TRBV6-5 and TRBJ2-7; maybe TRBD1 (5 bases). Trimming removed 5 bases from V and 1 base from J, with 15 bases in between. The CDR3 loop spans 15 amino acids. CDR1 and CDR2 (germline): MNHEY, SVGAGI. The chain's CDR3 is CASSRSTANSYEQYF. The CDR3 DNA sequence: TGTGCCAGCAGTAGGTCGACAGCGAATTCCTACGAGCAGTACTTC.

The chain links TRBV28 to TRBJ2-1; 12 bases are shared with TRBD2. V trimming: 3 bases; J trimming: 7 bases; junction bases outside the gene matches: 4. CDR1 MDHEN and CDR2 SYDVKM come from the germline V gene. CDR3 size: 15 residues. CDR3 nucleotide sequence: TGTGCCAGCAGTTTCCTAGCGGGAGGGGCAAATGAGCAGTTCTTC. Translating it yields CASSFLAGGANEQFF.

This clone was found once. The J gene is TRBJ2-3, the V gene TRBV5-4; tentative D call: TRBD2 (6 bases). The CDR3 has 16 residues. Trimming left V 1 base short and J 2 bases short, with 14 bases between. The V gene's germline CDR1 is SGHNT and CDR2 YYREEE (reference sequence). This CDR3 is CASSLPLGGATDTQYF. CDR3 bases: TGTGCCAGCAGCTTGCCCCTTGGCGGGGCCACAGATACGCAGTATTTT.

The CDR3 is CSAVAGVEQFF. Written as DNA, the CDR3 is TGCAGTGCTGTAGCGGGAGTTGAGCAGTTCTTC. The chain recombines TRBV20-1 with TRBJ2-1, with 9 nucleotides matching TRBD2. CDR3 length: 11 amino acids. The germline gives CDR1 DFQATT, CDR2 SNEGSKA (reference sequence). V was clipped by 5 bases and J by 9 bases; unmatched bases: 2.

CDR3 coding DNA: TGTGCCAGCAGTTTAGGGGGGTTCGGTCAGCCCCAGCATTTT. Its translation: CASSLGGFGQPQHF. V and J are TRBV28 and TRBJ1-5, with D perhaps TRBD1 (5 bases). The V end was cut by 2 bases, the J end by 6 bases, with 11 bases between. The length of the CDR3 is 14 residues. Germline V gene lookup returns CDR1 MDHEN and CDR2 SYDVKM.

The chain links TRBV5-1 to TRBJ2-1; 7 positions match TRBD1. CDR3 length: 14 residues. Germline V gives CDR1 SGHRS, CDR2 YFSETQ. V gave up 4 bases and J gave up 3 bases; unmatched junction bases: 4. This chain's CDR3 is CASSRGQNYNEQFF. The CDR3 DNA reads TGCGCCAGCAGCCGGGGACAGAACTACAATGAGCAGTTCTTC.

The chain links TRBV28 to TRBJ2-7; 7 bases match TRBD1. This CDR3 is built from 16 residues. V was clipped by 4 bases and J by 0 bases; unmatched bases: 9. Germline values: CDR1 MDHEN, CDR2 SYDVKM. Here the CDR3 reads CASSWDYDRASYEQYF. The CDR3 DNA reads TGTGCCAGCAGTTGGGATTACGACAGGGCCTCCTACGAGCAGTACTTC.

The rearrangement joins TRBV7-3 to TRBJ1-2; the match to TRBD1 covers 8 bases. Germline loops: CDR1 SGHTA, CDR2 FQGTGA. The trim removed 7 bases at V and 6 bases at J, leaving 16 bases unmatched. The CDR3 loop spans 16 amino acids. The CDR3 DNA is TGTGCCAGCAACCAACAGGGGGGGAGCATACCTAATGGCTACACCTTC. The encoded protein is CASNQQGGSIPNGYTF.

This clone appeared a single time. The CDR3 spells CASSRSEGVTYEQYF. CDR3 sequence (DNA): TGTGCCAGCAGCCGCAGTGAGGGGGTAACGTACGAGCAGTACTTC. This chain joins TRBV6-6 and TRBJ2-7; maybe TRBD1 (6 bases). The germline V and J ends were trimmed by 6 bases and 4 bases, with 19 bases remaining between them. Germline CDR1 is MNHNY and CDR2 is SVGAGI (reference sequence). The CDR3 consists of 15 residues.

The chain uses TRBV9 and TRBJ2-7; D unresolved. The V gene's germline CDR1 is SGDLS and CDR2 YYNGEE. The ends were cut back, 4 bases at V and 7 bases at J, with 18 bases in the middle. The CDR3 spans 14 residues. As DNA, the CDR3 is TGTGCCAGCAGCTTGAGCGTGACTGCTAGGGAGCAGTACTTC. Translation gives CASSLSVTAREQYF.

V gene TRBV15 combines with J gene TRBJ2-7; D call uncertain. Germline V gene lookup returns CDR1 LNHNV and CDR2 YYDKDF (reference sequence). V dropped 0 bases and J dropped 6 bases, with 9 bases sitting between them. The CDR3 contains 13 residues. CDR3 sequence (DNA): TGTGCCACCAGCAGAGATGTAGAGCGCGAGCAGTACTTC. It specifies CATSRDVEREQYF.

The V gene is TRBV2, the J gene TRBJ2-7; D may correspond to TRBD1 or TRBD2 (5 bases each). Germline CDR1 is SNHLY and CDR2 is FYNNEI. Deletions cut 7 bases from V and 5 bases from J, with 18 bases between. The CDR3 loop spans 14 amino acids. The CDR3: CASTRRDGADEQYF. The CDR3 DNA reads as TGTGCCAGCACCCGCCGGGACGGGGCCGACGAGCAGTACTTC. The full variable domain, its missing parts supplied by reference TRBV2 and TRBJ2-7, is EPEVTQTPSHQVTQMGQEVILRCVPISNHLYFYWYRQILGQKVEFLVSFYNNEISEKSEIFDDQFSVERPDGSNFTLKIRSTKLEDSAMYFCASTRRDGADEQYFGPGTRLTVT.

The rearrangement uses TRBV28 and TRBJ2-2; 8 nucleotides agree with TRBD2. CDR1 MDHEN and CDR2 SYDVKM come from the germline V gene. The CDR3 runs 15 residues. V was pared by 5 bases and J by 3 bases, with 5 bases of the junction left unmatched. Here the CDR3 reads CASSRAGDYTGELFF. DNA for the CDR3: TGTGCCAGCAGTAGAGCGGGAGACTACACCGGGGAGCTGTTTTTT.

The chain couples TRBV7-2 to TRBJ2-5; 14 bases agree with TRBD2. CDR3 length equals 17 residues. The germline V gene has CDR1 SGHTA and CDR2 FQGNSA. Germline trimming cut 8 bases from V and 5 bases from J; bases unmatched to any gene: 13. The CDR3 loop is CASSLGGLAGARETQYF. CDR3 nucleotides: TGTGCCAGCTCACTAGGGGGACTAGCGGGAGCACGGGAGACCCAGTACTTC.

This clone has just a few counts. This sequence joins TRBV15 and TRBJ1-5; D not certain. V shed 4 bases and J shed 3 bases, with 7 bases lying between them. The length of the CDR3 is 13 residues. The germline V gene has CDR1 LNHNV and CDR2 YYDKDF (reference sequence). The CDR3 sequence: CATSKDLNQPQHF. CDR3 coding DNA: TGTGCCACCAGCAAGGACCTCAATCAGCCCCAGCATTTT.

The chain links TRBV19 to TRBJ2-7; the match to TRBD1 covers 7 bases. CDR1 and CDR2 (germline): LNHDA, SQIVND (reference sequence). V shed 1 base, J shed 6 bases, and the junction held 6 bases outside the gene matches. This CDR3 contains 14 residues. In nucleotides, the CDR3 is TGTGCCAGTAGTATAGCAGGGGGATCAAGCGAGCAGTACTTC. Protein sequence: CASSIAGGSSEQYF.

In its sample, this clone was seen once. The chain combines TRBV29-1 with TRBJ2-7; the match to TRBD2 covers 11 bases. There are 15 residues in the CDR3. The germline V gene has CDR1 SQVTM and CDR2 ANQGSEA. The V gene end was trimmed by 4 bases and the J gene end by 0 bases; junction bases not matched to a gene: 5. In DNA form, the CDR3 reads TGCAGCGTTGGGGGAACTAGCGGGAGCTCCTACGAGCAGTACTTC. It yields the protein CSVGGTSGSSYEQYF.

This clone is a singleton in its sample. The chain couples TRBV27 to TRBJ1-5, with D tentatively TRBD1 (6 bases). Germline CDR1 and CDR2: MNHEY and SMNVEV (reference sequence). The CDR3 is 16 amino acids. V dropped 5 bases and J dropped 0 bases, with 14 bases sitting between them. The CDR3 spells CASSPLTGLSNQPQHF. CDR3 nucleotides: TGTGCCAGCAGTCCGTTGACAGGCCTTAGCAATCAGCCCCAGCATTTT.